A selection of T cell receptor beta chains follows, all from one sample in a study of T cell changes during pregnancy in multiple sclerosis. Method: immunoSEQ multiplex PCR; TCRdb's copy keeps in-frame clones and lacks some. The sample shows roughly 49,000 clones, 85% to 95% of them seen only once. The sequencing used CD8+ T cells from peripheral blood mononuclear cells, collected after pregnancy. The receptors originated from a female donor with multiple sclerosis, enrolled in a pregnancy study. Each CDR3 is given with its conserved first and last residue. Each record gives: clone size, D gene, V gene, J gene, CDR3 protein, CDR3 DNA. The D gene is left open where the match is weak. Expanded clones are given a class, and other clones once, few, many or no size at all.

.	.	TRBV11-1	TRBJ1-1	CASSFPGPKNTEAFF	TGTGCCAGCAGCTTTCCAGGGCCAAAGAACACTGAAGCTTTCTTT
.	.	TRBV27	TRBJ2-1	CASSETRQDEQFF	TGTGCCAGCAGTGAGACACGCCAGGATGAGCAGTTCTTC
few	TRBD1	TRBV5-8	TRBJ1-2	CASSVRGRDGYTF	TGTGCCAGCAGCGTCAGGGGGCGCGACGGCTACACCTTC
.	.	TRBV6-5	TRBJ2-7	CASSYGSGPYEQYF	TGTGCCAGCAGTTACGGGTCAGGCCCCTACGAGCAGTACTTC
.	TRBD2	TRBV27	TRBJ2-3	CASGSLGTAGADTQYF	TGTGCCAGCGGGTCCCTCGGGACGGCGGGGGCAGATACGCAGTATTTT
.	.	TRBV6-6	TRBJ2-5	CASSNPGLQETQYF	TGTGCCAGCAGTAACCCGGGGTTACAAGAGACCCAGTACTTC
.	TRBD1	TRBV27	TRBJ1-1	CASSPTGGYTEAFF	TGTGCCAGCAGTCCAACAGGGGGTTACACTGAAGCTTTCTTT
.	TRBD2	TRBV7-6	TRBJ2-3	CASSKWAGDTDTQYF	TGTGCCAGCAGCAAGTGGGCGGGGGACACAGATACGCAGTATTTT
.	.	TRBV7-9	TRBJ2-7	CASSSYRTSYEQYF	TGTGCCAGCAGCTCATACAGGACGTCCTACGAGCAGTACTTC
.	TRBD2	TRBV5-4	TRBJ2-7	CASSHPSGRAYEQYF	TGTGCCAGCAGCCATCCTAGCGGGAGGGCCTACGAGCAGTACTTC
.	.	TRBV7-9	TRBJ2-7	CASSLGQGHDEQYF	TGTGCCAGCAGCTTAGGGCAGGGGCACGACGAGCAGTACTTC
.	TRBD1	TRBV4-1	TRBJ2-6	CASSFGTGGSGANVLTF	TGCGCCAGCAGCTTCGGGACAGGAGGCTCTGGGGCCAACGTCCTGACTTTC
.	.	TRBV7-9	TRBJ2-4	CASSDLLEGVAKNIQYF	TGTGCCAGCAGCGACCTATTGGAAGGGGTAGCCAAAAACATTCAGTACTTC
.	.	TRBV14	TRBJ2-7	CASSEVAGAAYEQYF	TGTGCCAGCAGTGAAGTCGCGGGGGCCGCCTACGAGCAGTACTTC
.	.	TRBV29-1	TRBJ1-2	CSVETANYGYTF	TGCAGCGTTGAAACAGCAAACTATGGCTACACCTTC
.	TRBD2	TRBV7-9	TRBJ2-5	CASSPREGETQYF	TGTGCCAGCAGCCCGAGGGAGGGCGAGACCCAGTACTTC
.	TRBD2	TRBV9	TRBJ2-5	CASSATNGGGGETQYF	TGTGCCAGCAGCGCTACCAACGGGGGGGGAGGAGAGACCCAGTACTTC
.	.	TRBV9	TRBJ2-2	CASSDSTGELFF	TGTGCCAGCAGCGATTCAACCGGGGAGCTGTTTTTT
.	TRBD1	TRBV7-8	TRBJ2-1	CASSLETGGPNEQFF	TGTGCCAGCAGCTTAGAGACAGGGGGACCCAATGAGCAGTTCTTC
.	.	TRBV2	TRBJ1-4	CASSETDWEKLFF	TGTGCCAGCAGTGAAACGGACTGGGAAAAACTGTTTTTT
.	TRBD1	TRBV5-4	TRBJ1-2	CASSFQGAGYGYTF	TGTGCCAGCAGCTTCCAGGGGGCAGGCTATGGCTACACCTTC
.	.	TRBV6-1	TRBJ2-3	CASSESAGWTLTDTQYF	TGTGCCAGCAGTGAAAGTGCGGGCTGGACCCTGACAGATACGCAGTATTTT
.	.	TRBV18	TRBJ2-2	CASSPMTGELFF	TGTGCCAGCTCACCCATGACCGGGGAGCTGTTTTTT
once	.	TRBV7-9	TRBJ2-3	CASSLMGKDVSGTDTQYF	TGTGCCAGCAGCTTAATGGGTAAGGACGTATCGGGAACAGATACGCAGTATTTT
.	.	TRBV30	TRBJ2-1	CAWSVLDEQFF	TGTGCCTGGAGTGTACTTGATGAGCAGTTCTTC
few	TRBD1	TRBV6-5	TRBJ2-7	CASSGEGTGSYEQYF	TGTGCCAGCAGTGGAGAGGGGACAGGGAGCTACGAGCAGTACTTC
.	TRBD2	TRBV28	TRBJ2-3	CASSPLIGRAADTQYF	TGTGCCAGCAGTCCCCTTATCGGGAGGGCGGCAGATACGCAGTATTTT
.	.	TRBV2	TRBJ1-1	CASSGRSTEAFF	TGTGCCAGCAGTGGGCGGAGTACTGAAGCTTTCTTT
.	TRBD1	TRBV13	TRBJ1-2	CASSSSATGGTAHTF	TGTGCCAGCAGCTCATCAGCTACAGGGGGTACCGCGCACACCTTC
.	TRBD2	TRBV7-9	TRBJ2-1	CASNPPSGKGYEQFF	TGTGCCAGCAACCCTCCCAGCGGGAAGGGCTATGAGCAGTTCTTC
.	TRBD1	TRBV14	TRBJ2-1	CASSQGTGGANEQFF	TGTGCCAGCAGCCAGGGGACAGGGGGTGCGAATGAGCAGTTCTTC
.	TRBD1	TRBV27	TRBJ1-5	CASSSGTGINQPQHF	TGTGCCAGCAGTTCCGGGACAGGGATTAATCAGCCCCAGCATTTT
.	TRBD1	TRBV5-5	TRBJ2-1	CASSLTGVSSYNEQFF	TGTGCCAGCAGCTTGACAGGGGTGAGCTCCTACAATGAGCAGTTCTTC
.	.	TRBV27	TRBJ2-2	CASSSRDPNTGELFF	TGTGCCAGCAGTTCGCGGGACCCCAACACCGGGGAGCTGTTTTTT
.	TRBD2	TRBV4-1	TRBJ2-1	CASSRDSGVGNEQFF	TGCGCCAGCAGCCGGGATAGCGGGGTGGGGAATGAGCAGTTCTTC
.	TRBD1	TRBV6-4	TRBJ2-7	CASSEEKGASYEQYF	TGTGCCAGCAGTGAAGAAAAGGGGGCCTCCTACGAGCAGTACTTC
.	.	TRBV6-5	TRBJ1-5	CASSQTEAQPQHF	TGTGCCAGCAGTCAGACAGAGGCTCAGCCCCAGCATTTT
.	TRBD2	TRBV4-3	TRBJ2-7	CASSQGTSGGAIAGEQYF	TGCGCCAGCAGCCAAGGCACTAGCGGGGGGGCGATTGCCGGGGAGCAGTACTTC
.	.	TRBV30	TRBJ1-5	CAWSVPQGYSYSNQPQHF	TGTGCCTGGAGTGTACCCCAGGGGTATAGCTATAGCAATCAGCCCCAGCATTTT
.	TRBD1	TRBV5-1	TRBJ2-3	CASSRTRGPPDTQYF	TGCGCCAGCAGCAGAACCAGGGGGCCCCCAGATACGCAGTATTTT
.	TRBD2	TRBV2	TRBJ2-7	CASSEAPLAGGPTYEQYF	TGTGCCAGCAGTGAAGCCCCACTAGCGGGAGGGCCAACCTACGAGCAGTACTTC
.	TRBD1	TRBV4-1	TRBJ2-7	CASSQGGDRATYEQYF	TGCGCCAGCAGCCAAGGTGGGGACAGGGCAACCTACGAGCAGTACTTC
.	.	TRBV27	TRBJ2-7	CASSVTGVLTYEQYF	TGTGCCAGCAGTGTCACAGGAGTCCTTACCTACGAGCAGTACTTC
.	TRBD2	TRBV9	TRBJ2-1	CASSGAGEPYNEQFF	TGTGCCAGCAGCGGAGCGGGAGAACCTTACAATGAGCAGTTCTTC
.	TRBD1	TRBV27	TRBJ2-7	CASSNSLRDRGHEQYF	TGTGCCAGCAGTAATTCCCTCCGGGACAGGGGCCACGAGCAGTACTTC
.	TRBD2	TRBV9	TRBJ2-5	CASSVSGGQETQYF	TGTGCCAGCAGCGTCAGCGGGGGCCAAGAGACCCAGTACTTC
.	.	TRBV5-4	TRBJ2-1	CASSLSGNDNEQFF	TGTGCCAGCAGCCTCAGCGGAAACGACAATGAGCAGTTCTTC
.	TRBD2	TRBV28	TRBJ2-1	CASSDKGLAGNEQFF	TGTGCCAGCAGCGACAAGGGACTAGCGGGCAATGAGCAGTTCTTC
.	.	TRBV27	TRBJ2-2	CASSRNTGELFF	TGTGCCAGCAGCCGTAACACCGGGGAGCTGTTTTTT
.	TRBD1	TRBV4-1	TRBJ1-6	CASTSQGAENSPLHF	TGCGCCAGCACCAGCCAGGGGGCAGAGAATTCACCCCTCCACTTT
once	.	TRBV28	TRBJ2-1	CATDAGGSEQFF	TGTGCCACAGACGCTGGGGGGTCTGAGCAGTTCTTC